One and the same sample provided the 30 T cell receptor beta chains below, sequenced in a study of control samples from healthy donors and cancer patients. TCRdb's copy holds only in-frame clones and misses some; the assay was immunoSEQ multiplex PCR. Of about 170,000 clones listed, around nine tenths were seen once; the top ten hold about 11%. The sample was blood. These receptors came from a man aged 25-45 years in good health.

CDR3 residues: CASGRQGLTEAFF. The CDR3 coding sequence is TGTGCCAGCGGACGACAGGGTTTGACTGAAGCTTTCTTT. V gene TRBV6-5 combines with J gene TRBJ1-1; 7 bases map to TRBD1. The germline CDR1 and CDR2 sequences are MNHEY and SVGAGI. The CDR3 is 13 amino acids. The ends lost 8 bases at V and 5 bases at J; junction bases unmatched: 8.

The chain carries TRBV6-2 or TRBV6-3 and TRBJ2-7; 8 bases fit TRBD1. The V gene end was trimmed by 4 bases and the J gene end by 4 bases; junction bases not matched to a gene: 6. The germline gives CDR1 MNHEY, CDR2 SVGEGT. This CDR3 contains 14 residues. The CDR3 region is CASSLQGGPYEQYF. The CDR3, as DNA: TGTGCCAGCAGTTTACAGGGGGGCCCTTACGAGCAGTACTTC.

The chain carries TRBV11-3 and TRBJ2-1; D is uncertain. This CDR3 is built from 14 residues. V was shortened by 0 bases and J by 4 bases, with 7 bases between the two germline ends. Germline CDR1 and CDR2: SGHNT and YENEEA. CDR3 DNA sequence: TGTGCCAGCAGCTTAGATCTAAAGTACAATGAGCAGTTCTTC. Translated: CASSLDLKYNEQFF. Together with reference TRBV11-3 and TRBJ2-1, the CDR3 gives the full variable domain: EAGVVQSPRYKIIEKKQPVAFWCNPISGHNTLYWYLQNLGQGPELLIRYENEEAVDDSQLPKDRFSAERLKGVDSTLKIQPAELGDSAVYLCASSLDLKYNEQFFGPGTRLTVL.

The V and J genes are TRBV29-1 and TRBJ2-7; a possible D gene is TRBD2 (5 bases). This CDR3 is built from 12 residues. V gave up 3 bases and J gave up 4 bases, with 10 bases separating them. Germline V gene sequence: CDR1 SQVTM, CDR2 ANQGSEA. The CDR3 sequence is CSVDFGGYEQYF. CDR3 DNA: TGCAGCGTTGATTTCGGAGGTTACGAGCAGTACTTC.

The CDR3 nucleotides read TGTGCCAGCAGCTTCCTCCGGGACGTTAATGAAAAACTGTTTTTT. Translation: CASSFLRDVNEKLFF. The V gene is TRBV7-9, the J gene TRBJ1-4; D is perhaps TRBD1 (5 bases). V was trimmed by 3 bases and J by 4 bases, leaving 12 bases between them. CDR1 and CDR2 (germline): SEHNR, FQNEAQ (reference sequence). The CDR3 runs 15 residues. Full variable domain (outside the CDR3, taken from reference TRBV7-9 and TRBJ1-4): DTGVSQNPRHKITKRGQNVTFRCDPISEHNRLYWYRQTLGQGPEFLTYFQNEAQLEKSRLLSDRFSAERPKGSFSTLEIQRTEQGDSAMYLCASSFLRDVNEKLFFGSGTQLSVL.

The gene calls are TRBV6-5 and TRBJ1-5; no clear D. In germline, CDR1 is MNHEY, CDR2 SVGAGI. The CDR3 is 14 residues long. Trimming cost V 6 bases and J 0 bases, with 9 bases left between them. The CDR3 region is CASRRGDSNQPQHF. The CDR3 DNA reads TGTGCCAGCAGAAGAGGAGATAGCAATCAGCCCCAGCATTTT.

The CDR3 protein is CASISGSLLAEAFF. The DNA of the CDR3 is TGTGCCAGCATCTCAGGGAGCCTGCTAGCTGAAGCTTTCTTT. The rearrangement links TRBV6-5 to TRBJ1-1, with D possibly being TRBD1 (5 bases). V was shortened by 7 bases and J by 6 bases, with 18 bases between the two germline ends. The CDR3 totals 14 residues. Germline lookup yields CDR1 MNHEY and CDR2 SVGAGI.

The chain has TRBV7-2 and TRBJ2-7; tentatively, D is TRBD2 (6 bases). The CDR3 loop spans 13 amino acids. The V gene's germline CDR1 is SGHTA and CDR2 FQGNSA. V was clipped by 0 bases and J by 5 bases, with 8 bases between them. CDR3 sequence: CASSLASGHEQYF. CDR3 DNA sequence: TGTGCCAGCAGCTTAGCGAGCGGGCACGAGCAGTACTTC.

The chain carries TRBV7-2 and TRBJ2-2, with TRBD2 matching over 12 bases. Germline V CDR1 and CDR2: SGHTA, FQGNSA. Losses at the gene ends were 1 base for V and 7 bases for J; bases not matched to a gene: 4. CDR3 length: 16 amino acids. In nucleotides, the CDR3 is TGTGCCAGCAGCTTAGGACTAGCGGGAGCCGGCGGGGAGCTGTTTTTT. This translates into CASSLGLAGAGGELFF.

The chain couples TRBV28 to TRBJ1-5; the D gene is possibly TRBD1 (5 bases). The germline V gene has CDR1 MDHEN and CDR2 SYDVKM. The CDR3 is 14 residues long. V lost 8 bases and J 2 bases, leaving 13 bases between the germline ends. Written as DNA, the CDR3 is TGTGCCAGCTACCCCGGGGGGGGCAATCAGCCCCAGCATTTT. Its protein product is CASYPGGGNQPQHF.

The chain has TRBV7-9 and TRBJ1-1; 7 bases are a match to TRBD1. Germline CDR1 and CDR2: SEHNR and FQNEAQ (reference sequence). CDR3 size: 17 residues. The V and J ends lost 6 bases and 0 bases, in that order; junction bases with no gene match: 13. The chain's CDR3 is CASRDGQANLMNTEAFF. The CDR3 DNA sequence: TGTGCCAGCAGGGACGGACAGGCCAATTTAATGAACACTGAAGCTTTCTTT.

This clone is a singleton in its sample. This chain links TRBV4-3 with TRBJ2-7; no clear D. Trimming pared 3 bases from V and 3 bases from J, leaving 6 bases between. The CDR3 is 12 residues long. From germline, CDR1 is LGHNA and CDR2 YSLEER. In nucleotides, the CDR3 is TGCGCCAGCAGCCAGGGCGGCTACGAGCAGTACTTC. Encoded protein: CASSQGGYEQYF.

DNA for the CDR3: TGTGCCAGCAGCCAATGGAGGGGACCGAACACTGAAGCTTTCTTT. It codes for CASSQWRGPNTEAFF. The V gene is TRBV7-8, the J gene TRBJ1-1, with D perhaps matching TRBD1 (5 bases). V was shortened by 5 bases and J by 1 base, with 14 bases between the two germline ends. Germline V gives CDR1 SGHVS, CDR2 FQNEAQ. The CDR3 runs to 15 residues.

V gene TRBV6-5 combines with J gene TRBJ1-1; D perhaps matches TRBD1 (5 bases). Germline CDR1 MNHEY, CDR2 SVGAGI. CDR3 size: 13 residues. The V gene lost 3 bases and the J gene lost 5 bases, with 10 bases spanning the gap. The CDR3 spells CASSYWDGTEAFF. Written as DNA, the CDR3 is TGTGCCAGCAGTTATTGGGACGGTACTGAAGCTTTCTTT.

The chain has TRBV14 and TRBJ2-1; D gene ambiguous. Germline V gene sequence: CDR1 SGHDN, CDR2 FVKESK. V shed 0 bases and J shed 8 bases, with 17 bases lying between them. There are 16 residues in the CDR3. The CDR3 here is CASSQDLRVQRDEQFF. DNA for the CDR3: TGTGCCAGCAGCCAAGATCTTAGGGTACAAAGGGATGAGCAGTTCTTC.

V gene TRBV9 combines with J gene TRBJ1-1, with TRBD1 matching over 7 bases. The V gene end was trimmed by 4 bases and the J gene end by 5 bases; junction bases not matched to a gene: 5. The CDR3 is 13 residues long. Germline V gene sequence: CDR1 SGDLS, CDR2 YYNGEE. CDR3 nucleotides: TGTGCCAGCAGCCCACAGGGGTCGACTGAAGCTTTCTTT. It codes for CASSPQGSTEAFF.

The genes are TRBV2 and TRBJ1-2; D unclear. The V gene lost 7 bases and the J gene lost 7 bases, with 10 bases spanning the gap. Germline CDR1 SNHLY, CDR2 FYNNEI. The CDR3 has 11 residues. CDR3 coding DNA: TGTGCCAGCAACCCGGCGGGTGGCTACACCTTC. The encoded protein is CASNPAGGYTF.

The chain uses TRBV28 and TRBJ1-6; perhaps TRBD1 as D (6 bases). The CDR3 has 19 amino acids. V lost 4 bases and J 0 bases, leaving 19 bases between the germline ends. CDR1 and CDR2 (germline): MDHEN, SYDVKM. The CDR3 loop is CASSSLGQSISSYNSPLHF. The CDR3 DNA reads TGTGCCAGCAGTTCACTCGGACAGTCGATCAGCTCCTATAATTCACCCCTCCACTTT.

The CDR3 reads CASSIVGEGLGGAKNIQYF. CDR3 DNA: TGTGCCAGTAGTATAGTGGGAGAGGGCCTCGGCGGGGCCAAAAACATTCAGTACTTC. V is TRBV19 and J is TRBJ2-4; D may be TRBD2 (5 bases). The V gene's germline CDR1 is LNHDA and CDR2 SQIVND (reference sequence). The CDR3 sequence is 19 residues long. V was clipped by 1 base and J by 1 base, with 20 bases between them.

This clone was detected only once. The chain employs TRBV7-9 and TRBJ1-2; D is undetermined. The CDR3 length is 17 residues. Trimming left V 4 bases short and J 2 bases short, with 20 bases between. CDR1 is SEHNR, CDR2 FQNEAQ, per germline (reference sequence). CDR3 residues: CASSSGSKGRSNYGYTF. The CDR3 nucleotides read TGTGCCAGCAGCTCCGGGTCCAAGGGAAGGTCAAACTATGGCTACACCTTC.

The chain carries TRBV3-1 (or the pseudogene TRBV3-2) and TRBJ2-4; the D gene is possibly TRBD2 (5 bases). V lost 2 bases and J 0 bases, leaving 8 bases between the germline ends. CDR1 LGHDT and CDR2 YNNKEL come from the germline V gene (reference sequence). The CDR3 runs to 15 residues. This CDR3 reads CASSQSGLAKNIQYF. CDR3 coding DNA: TGTGCCAGCAGCCAAAGCGGACTAGCCAAAAACATTCAGTACTTC.

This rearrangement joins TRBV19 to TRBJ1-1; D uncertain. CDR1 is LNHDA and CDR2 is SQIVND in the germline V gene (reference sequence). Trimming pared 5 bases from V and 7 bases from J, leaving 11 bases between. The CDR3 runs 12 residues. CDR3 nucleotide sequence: TGTGCCAGTAGTCCCCGGGAGGGTGAAGCTTTCTTT. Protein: CASSPREGEAFF.

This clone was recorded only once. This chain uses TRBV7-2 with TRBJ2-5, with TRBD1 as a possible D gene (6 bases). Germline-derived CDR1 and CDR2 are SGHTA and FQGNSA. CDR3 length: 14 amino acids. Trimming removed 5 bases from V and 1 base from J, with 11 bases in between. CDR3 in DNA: TGTGCCAGCAGCCGCGGACAGATCCAAGAGACCCAGTACTTC. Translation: CASSRGQIQETQYF.

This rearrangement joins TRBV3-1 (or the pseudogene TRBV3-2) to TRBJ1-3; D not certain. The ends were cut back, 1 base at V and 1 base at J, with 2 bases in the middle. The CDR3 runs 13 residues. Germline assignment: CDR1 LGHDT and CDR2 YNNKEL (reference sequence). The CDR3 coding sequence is TGTGCCAGCAGCCAAGGATCTGGAAACACCATATATTTT. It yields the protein CASSQGSGNTIYF.

The CDR3 is CASSPQGINQPQHF. The CDR3 coding sequence is TGTGCCAGCAGCCCGCAGGGGATCAATCAGCCCCAGCATTTT. The chain links TRBV11-2 to TRBJ1-5, with a weak D call TRBD1 (6 bases). The CDR3 runs 14 residues. V lost 5 bases, J lost 3 bases, and 11 bases lay in between. Looked up from germline, CDR1 is SGHAT and CDR2 is FQNNGV. The full variable domain, its missing parts supplied by reference TRBV11-2 and TRBJ1-5, is EAGVAQSPRYKIIEKRQSVAFWCNPISGHATLYWYQQILGQGPKLLIQFQNNGVVDDSQLPKDRFSAERLKGVDSTLKIQPAKLEDSAVYLCASSPQGINQPQHFGDGTRLSIL.

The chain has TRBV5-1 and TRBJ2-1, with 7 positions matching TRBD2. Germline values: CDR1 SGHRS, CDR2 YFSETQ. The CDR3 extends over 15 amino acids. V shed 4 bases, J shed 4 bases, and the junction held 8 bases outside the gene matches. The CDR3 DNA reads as TGCGCCAGCAGCCCCACGGGCGGGGGATACAATGAGCAGTTCTTC. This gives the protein CASSPTGGGYNEQFF.

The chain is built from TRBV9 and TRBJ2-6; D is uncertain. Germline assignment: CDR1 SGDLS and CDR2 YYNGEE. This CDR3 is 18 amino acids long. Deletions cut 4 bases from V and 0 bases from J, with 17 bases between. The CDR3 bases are TGTGCCAGCAGCCTAAGAGGTGGGGTAAACTCTGGGGCCAACGTCCTGACTTTC. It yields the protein CASSLRGGVNSGANVLTF.

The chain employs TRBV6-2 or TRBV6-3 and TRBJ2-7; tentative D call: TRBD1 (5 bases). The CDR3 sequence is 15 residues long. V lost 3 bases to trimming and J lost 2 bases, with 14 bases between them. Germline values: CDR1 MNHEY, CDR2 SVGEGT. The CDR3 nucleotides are TGTGCCAGCAGTTATATTAACAGGAGCCCCTACGAGCAGTACTTC. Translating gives CASSYINRSPYEQYF.

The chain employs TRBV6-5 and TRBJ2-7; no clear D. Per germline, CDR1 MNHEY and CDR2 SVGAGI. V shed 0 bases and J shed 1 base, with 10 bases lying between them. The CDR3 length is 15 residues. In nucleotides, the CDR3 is TGTGCCAGCAGTTACTCGATTTATGGTTCCTACGAGCAGTACTTC. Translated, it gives CASSYSIYGSYEQYF.

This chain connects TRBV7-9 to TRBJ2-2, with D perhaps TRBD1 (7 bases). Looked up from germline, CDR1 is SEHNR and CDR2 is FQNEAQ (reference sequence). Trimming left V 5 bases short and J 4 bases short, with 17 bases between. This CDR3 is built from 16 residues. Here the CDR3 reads CASSAARGAGTGELFF. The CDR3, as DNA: TGTGCCAGCAGCGCCGCCAGGGGGGCGGGCACCGGGGAGCTGTTTTTT. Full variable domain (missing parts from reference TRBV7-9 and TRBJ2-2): DTGVSQNPRHKITKRGQNVTFRCDPISEHNRLYWYRQTLGQGPEFLTYFQNEAQLEKSRLLSDRFSAERPKGSFSTLEIQRTEQGDSAMYLCASSAARGAGTGELFFGEGSRLTVL.